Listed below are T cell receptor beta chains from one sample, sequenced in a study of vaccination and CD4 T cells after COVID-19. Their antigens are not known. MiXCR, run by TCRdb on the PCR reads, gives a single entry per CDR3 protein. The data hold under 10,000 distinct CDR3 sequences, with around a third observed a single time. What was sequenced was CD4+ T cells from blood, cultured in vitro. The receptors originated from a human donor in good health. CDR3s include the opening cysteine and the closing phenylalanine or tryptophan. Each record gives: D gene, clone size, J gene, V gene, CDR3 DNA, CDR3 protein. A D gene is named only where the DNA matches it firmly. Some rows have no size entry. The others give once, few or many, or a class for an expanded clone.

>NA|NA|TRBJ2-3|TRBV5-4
TGTGCCAGCAGCTTGGAGCTAGCTCCTCGCACAGATACGCAGTATTTT
CASSLELAPRTDTQYF
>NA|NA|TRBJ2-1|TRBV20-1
TGCAGTGCTAGCCATAGCTCAGATTACAATGAGCAGTTCTTC
CSASHSSDYNEQFF
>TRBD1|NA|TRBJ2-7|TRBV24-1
TGTGCCACCAGTGATTCCCGGACAGGGGGCCTCTACGAGCAGTACTTC
CATSDSRTGGLYEQYF
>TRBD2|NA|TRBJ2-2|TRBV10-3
TGTGCCACCTTGCCCCGACTAGCGGGAGACGGGGAGCTGTTTTTT
CATLPRLAGDGELFF
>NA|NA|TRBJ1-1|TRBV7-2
TGTGCCAGCACCCTTCAACCGAACACTGAAGCTTTCTTT
CASTLQPNTEAFF
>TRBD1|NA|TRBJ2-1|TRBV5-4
TGTGCCAGCAGCTTGGCGGGGGGGACAGGGGACAATGAGCAGTTCTTC
CASSLAGGTGDNEQFF
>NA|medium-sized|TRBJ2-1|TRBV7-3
TGTGCCAGCAGCTTAAGGTCCCTTCCGGCGTCCTACAATGAGCAGTTCTTC
CASSLRSLPASYNEQFF
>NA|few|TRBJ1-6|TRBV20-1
TGCAGTGCTTTTAGCGGGGAGTATAATTCACCCCTCCACTTT
CSAFSGEYNSPLHF
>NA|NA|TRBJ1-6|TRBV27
TGTGCCAGCAGTTTAGGACGGGGGCCTTATTCACCCCTCCACTTT
CASSLGRGPYSPLHF
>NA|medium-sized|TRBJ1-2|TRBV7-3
TGTGCCAGCAGTTTACAGGGAGGGTCAGGGGATGGCTACACCTTC
CASSLQGGSGDGYTF
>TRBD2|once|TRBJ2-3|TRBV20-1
TGCAGTGCTAGTTCAAAGCGGGGAAGCACAGATACGCAGTATTTT
CSASSKRGSTDTQYF
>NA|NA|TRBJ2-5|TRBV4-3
TGCGCCAGCAGTGGGTCTCAGCGGAGCAGGGAGACCCAGTACTTC
CASSGSQRSRETQYF
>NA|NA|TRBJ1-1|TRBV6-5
TGTACCAGCAGTTACTCTGGGGGGGCGGAAGCTTTCTTT
CTSSYSGGAEAFF
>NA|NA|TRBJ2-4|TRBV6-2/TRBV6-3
TGTGCCAGCAGCAATCCTCCAGGGCAGCCCAAAAACATTCAGTACTTC
CASSNPPGQPKNIQYF
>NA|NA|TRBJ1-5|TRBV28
TGTGCCAGCACCGCGGAAAATCAGCCCCAGCATTTT
CASTAENQPQHF
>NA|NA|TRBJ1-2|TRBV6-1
TGTGCCAGCAGTGAAGCAGGGACGAACTACTATGGCTACACCTTC
CASSEAGTNYYGYTF
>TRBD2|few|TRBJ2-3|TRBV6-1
TGTGCCAGCAGTGAAGTACTAGCGGGCACAGATACGCAGTATTTT
CASSEVLAGTDTQYF
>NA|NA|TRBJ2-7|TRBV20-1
TGCAGTGCTAGAGATCAGGCAGGGCTACGGTACTTC
CSARDQAGLRYF
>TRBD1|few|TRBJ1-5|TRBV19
TGTGCCAGTAGTATAAGCAGGGGGAATCAGCCCCAGCATTTT
CASSISRGNQPQHF
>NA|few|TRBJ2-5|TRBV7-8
TGTGCCAGCAGCTTTAGGGGAGCCGAGACCCAGTACTTC
CASSFRGAETQYF
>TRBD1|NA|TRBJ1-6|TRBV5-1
TGCGCCAGCAGCTGGGAGACAGGGGAAGGGTCACCCCTCCACTTT
CASSWETGEGSPLHF
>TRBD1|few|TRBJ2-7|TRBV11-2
TGTGCCAGCAGCTTAGGATCAGGAGGGGACAGGCCCTACGAGCAGTACTTC
CASSLGSGGDRPYEQYF
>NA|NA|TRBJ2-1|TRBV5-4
TGTGCCAGCAGCTTCTCTACCGGTGAGCAGTTCTTC
CASSFSTGEQFF
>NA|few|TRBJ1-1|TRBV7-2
TGTGCCAGCAGCTTCACAGGGATGAACACTGAAGCTTTCTTT
CASSFTGMNTEAFF
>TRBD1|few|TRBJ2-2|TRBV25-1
TGTGCCAGCAGGGGACAGGAGAGGAACACCGGGGAGCTGTTTTTT
CASRGQERNTGELFF
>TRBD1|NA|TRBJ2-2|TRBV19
TGTGCCAGTAGTATAGAACAGGGGAGCACCGGGGAGCTGTTTTTT
CASSIEQGSTGELFF
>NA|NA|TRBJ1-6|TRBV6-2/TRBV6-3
TGTGTCAGCGGCCGGACGGGGAATTCACCCCTCCACTTT
CVSGRTGNSPLHF
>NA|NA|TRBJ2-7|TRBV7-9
TGTGCCAGCAGCTTAGCCGCCAGTCCCGGAGACGAGCAGTACTTC
CASSLAASPGDEQYF